The 21 T cell receptor beta chains reported below all come from one sample, sequenced in a study of cytomegalovirus exposure and HLA in healthy donors. 60 Vbeta and 13 Jbeta primers were used in PCR. TCRdb keeps only in-frame clones here, not all; method: immunoSEQ multiplex PCR. The sample lists approximately 100,000 clones, 77% occurring once. The sequencing sample was made of PBMCs. These receptors came from a man aged 35 to 55 in good health and CMV-seropositive.

In its sample, this clone ranks as medium-sized (0.01 to 0.1%). The chain joins TRBV6-6 to TRBJ2-1, with 8 bases that match TRBD1. The V gene end was trimmed by 7 bases and the J gene end by 5 bases; junction bases not matched to a gene: 4. CDR3 length: 13 residues. Per the germline V gene, CDR1 is MNHNY and CDR2 is SVGAGI (reference sequence). This chain's CDR3 is CASMDRVDNEQFF. DNA for the CDR3: TGTGCCAGCATGGACAGGGTTGACAATGAGCAGTTCTTC.

This clone was picked up one time. The V and J genes are TRBV7-2 and TRBJ2-7, with a possible D match to TRBD1 (5 bases). With 6 bases removed from V and 6 bases from J, the gap between germline ends came to 12 bases. This CDR3 has 12 amino acids. Per germline, CDR1 SGHTA and CDR2 FQGNSA. The DNA for the CDR3 is TGTGCCAGCAGGGTGGACATCGGCGAGCAGTACTTC. Protein sequence: CASRVDIGEQYF.

The J gene is TRBJ2-3, the V gene TRBV7-9; weak D call: TRBD2 (6 bases). CDR3 length: 15 residues. The V end lost 3 bases, the J end lost 2 bases, and 12 bases lay between the germline ends. CDR1 SEHNR and CDR2 FQNEAQ come from the germline V gene (reference sequence). The CDR3 coding sequence is TGTGCCAGCAGCTTGCTAGGCGGGGACACAGATACGCAGTATTTT. It is translated as CASSLLGGDTDTQYF.

The J gene is TRBJ2-3, the V gene TRBV19; maybe TRBD2 (7 bases). Germline V gene lookup returns CDR1 LNHDA and CDR2 SQIVND (reference sequence). This CDR3 has 18 residues. Trimming took 0 bases from V and 8 from J, leaving 24 bases between them. The CDR3: CASSIDLRGRRGLATQYF. DNA of the CDR3: TGTGCCAGTAGTATAGATCTAAGGGGCCGGCGGGGGCTGGCTACGCAGTATTTT.

The rearrangement links TRBV5-8 to TRBJ1-5; 10 bases agree with TRBD1. The CDR3 extends over 17 amino acids. V was pared by 4 bases and J by 7 bases, with 14 bases of the junction left unmatched. CDR1 and CDR2 from the germline V gene are SGHTS and YDEGEE. The CDR3 is CASSTGTGASWRQPQHF. The CDR3 region has the DNA TGTGCCAGCAGCACCGGGACAGGGGCGAGTTGGCGACAGCCCCAGCATTTT.

The chain couples TRBV7-2 to TRBJ2-5; D uncertain. Germline CDR1 SGHTA, CDR2 FQGNSA. The V end lost 3 bases, the J end lost 1 base, and 6 bases lay between the germline ends. CDR3 length: 13 residues. DNA for the CDR3: TGTGCCAGCAGCTTCCCTCCCCAAGAGACCCAGTACTTC. This encodes CASSFPPQETQYF.

The CDR3 is CASSSRQTQETQYF. In nucleotides, the CDR3 is TGTGCCAGCAGCTCCCGACAGACACAAGAGACCCAGTACTTC. J is TRBJ2-5 and V is TRBV7-2, with D possibly being TRBD1 (5 bases). CDR1 is SGHTA, CDR2 FQGNSA, per germline. The CDR3 runs 14 residues. V was pared by 4 bases and J by 2 bases, with 11 bases between.

Regarding this clone: Its ends do not fully match the called genes, so a read error is possible. The chain has TRBV29-1 and TRBJ2-1; TRBD1 matches 7 bases. The CDR3 runs 11 residues. The germline CDR1 and CDR2 sequences are SQVTM and ANQGSEA. DNA of the CDR3: TGCAGCATTACGACCGGGTCACAGGGGCTCTTC. Its translation is CSITTGSQGLF.

This rearrangement joins TRBV11-1 to TRBJ2-3; TRBD2 agrees at 8 bases. This CDR3 contains 14 residues. With 2 bases clipped from V and 6 bases from J, the junction kept 4 bases outside the gene matches. Germline assignment: CDR1 SGHAT and CDR2 FQDESV (reference sequence). This CDR3 is CASSLPTSVDTQYF. The DNA for the CDR3 is TGTGCCAGCAGCTTACCGACTAGCGTGGATACGCAGTATTTT.

This clone was counted a few times. The gene calls are TRBV5-1 and TRBJ2-2, with a possible D match to TRBD2 (6 bases). This CDR3 comprises 14 residues. In germline, CDR1 is SGHRS, CDR2 YFSETQ. With 6 bases removed from V and 8 bases from J, the gap between germline ends came to 17 bases. The CDR3 nucleotides are TGCGCCAGCAACAACCAGGGAGGAAAGGGGGAGCTGTTTTTT. It is translated as CASNNQGGKGELFF.

The chain has TRBV18 and TRBJ2-3, with 12 bases that match TRBD2. V shed 4 bases, J shed 4 bases, and the junction held 24 bases outside the gene matches. This CDR3 is built from 22 residues. Germline-derived CDR1 and CDR2 are KGHSH and LQKENI. The CDR3 loop is CASSQDRHRGLAGRQFSDTQYF. CDR3 in DNA: TGTGCCAGCTCACAGGACAGGCACCGAGGACTAGCGGGGAGGCAATTTTCAGATACGCAGTATTTT.

The chain is built from TRBV27 and TRBJ1-2; the match to TRBD1 covers 7 bases. In germline, CDR1 is MNHEY, CDR2 SMNVEV (reference sequence). J lost 4 bases, V lost 3 bases, and 5 bases had no gene match. The CDR3 consists of 14 residues. The CDR3 sequence is CASSFNRGTYGYTF. The CDR3 nucleotides are TGTGCCAGCAGTTTTAACAGGGGTACCTATGGCTACACCTTC.

This chain connects TRBV6-5 to TRBJ2-4; 7 nucleotides align to TRBD2. Trimming took 0 bases from V and 1 from J; bases not matched to a gene: 3. Germline values: CDR1 MNHEY, CDR2 SVGAGI. This CDR3 is built from 16 residues. Written as DNA, the CDR3 is TGTGCCAGCAGTTACTCCCGGGGGGTTGCCAAAAACATTCAGTACTTC. It specifies CASSYSRGVAKNIQYF.

The chain couples TRBV7-9 to TRBJ2-5; D remains ambiguous. In germline, CDR1 is SEHNR, CDR2 FQNEAQ (reference sequence). This CDR3 has 14 residues. The ends were cut back, 4 bases at V and 2 bases at J, with 11 bases in the middle. This CDR3 is CASSSNRVQETQYF. The CDR3 DNA follows: TGTGCCAGCAGCTCCAATCGGGTTCAAGAGACCCAGTACTTC. The full variable domain, rest sourced from reference TRBV7-9 and TRBJ2-5, is DTGVSQNPRHKITKRGQNVTFRCDPISEHNRLYWYRQTLGQGPEFLTYFQNEAQLEKSRLLSDRFSAERPKGSFSTLEIQRTEQGDSAMYLCASSSNRVQETQYFGPGTRLLVL.

The genes are TRBV7-9 and TRBJ1-4; D is possibly TRBD1 (6 bases). The germline CDR1 and CDR2 sequences are SEHNR and FQNEAQ (reference sequence). The CDR3 length is 16 residues. Trimming left V 5 bases short and J 3 bases short, with 16 bases between. CDR3 loop: CASSASGGPANEKLFF. CDR3 nucleotides: TGTGCCAGCAGCGCCTCGGGGGGCCCGGCTAATGAAAAACTGTTTTTT.

The chain carries TRBV5-6 and TRBJ2-7, with D perhaps matching TRBD2 (6 bases). The CDR3 runs to 14 residues. In germline, CDR1 is SGHDT, CDR2 YYEEEE. The germline V and J ends were trimmed by 0 bases and 2 bases, with 9 bases remaining between them. CDR3 sequence: CASSLGGATYEQYF. The CDR3 coding sequence is TGTGCCAGCAGCTTGGGCGGGGCTACCTACGAGCAGTACTTC.

This rearrangement joins TRBV27 to TRBJ2-2; no reliable D call. The CDR3 contains 13 residues. Germline V gene sequence: CDR1 MNHEY, CDR2 SMNVEV (reference sequence). V dropped 3 bases and J dropped 8 bases, with 10 bases sitting between them. The CDR3 reads CASSFSFLGELFF. The CDR3 region has the DNA TGTGCCAGCAGTTTCAGTTTTCTTGGGGAGCTGTTTTTT.

The sample holds a few counts of this clone. V and J are TRBV18 and TRBJ1-5; D is perhaps TRBD1 (5 bases). This CDR3 is 15 amino acids long. Trimming pared 3 bases from V and 4 bases from J, leaving 13 bases between. Germline V gene sequence: CDR1 KGHSH, CDR2 LQKENI. Written as DNA, the CDR3 is TGTGCCAGCTCACCCCCACCAGGGTTAAATCAGCCCCAGCATTTT. Protein sequence: CASSPPPGLNQPQHF.

V gene TRBV19 combines with J gene TRBJ2-5, with TRBD2 identical over 7 bases. Germline lookup yields CDR1 LNHDA and CDR2 SQIVND (reference sequence). After removal of 5 bases from V and 0 bases from J, the junction contained 6 bases not matched to a gene. There are 15 residues in the CDR3. In DNA, the CDR3 is TGTGCCAGTAGTGCGGGGGTTTCAAACCAAGAGACCCAGTACTTC. As protein: CASSAGVSNQETQYF. The full variable domain, its missing parts supplied by reference TRBV19 and TRBJ2-5, is DGGITQSPKYLFRKEGQNVTLSCEQNLNHDAMYWYRQDPGQGLRLIYYSQIVNDFQKGDIAEGYSVSREKKESFPLTVTSAQKNPTAFYLCASSAGVSNQETQYFGPGTRLLVL.

V usage is TRBV6-5 and J usage is TRBJ2-7, with TRBD2 matching over 8 bases. CDR3 length: 15 residues. The germline V gene has CDR1 MNHEY and CDR2 SVGAGI. Trimming cost V 0 bases and J 0 bases; bases outside gene matches: 1. The CDR3 sequence is CASSYSLAGSYEQYF. The CDR3, as DNA: TGTGCCAGCAGTTACTCCCTAGCGGGCTCCTACGAGCAGTACTTC.

This rearrangement joins TRBV19 to TRBJ2-7; 9 bases are a match to TRBD2. Germline V gene data show CDR1 as LNHDA and CDR2 as SQIVND (reference sequence). CDR3 length equals 14 residues. J gave up 4 bases and V 3 bases, and 4 bases lay outside the gene matches. The CDR3 region is CASSILAGRYEQYF. The CDR3 bases are TGTGCCAGTAGTATTCTAGCGGGGCGGTACGAGCAGTACTTC. Complete variable domain (other parts from reference TRBV19 and TRBJ2-7): DGGITQSPKYLFRKEGQNVTLSCEQNLNHDAMYWYRQDPGQGLRLIYYSQIVNDFQKGDIAEGYSVSREKKESFPLTVTSAQKNPTAFYLCASSILAGRYEQYFGPGTRLTVT.